These 26 T cell receptor beta chains originate from one sample sequenced in a study of T-cell reconstitution after alpha-beta-depleted transplantation in children. Unique molecular identifiers featured in how the TCRbeta library was prepared. TCRdb reanalysed the PCR reads using MiXCR and keeps one entry per CDR3 protein. In the table there are 200,000 to 250,000 distinct CDR3 sequences, about 9.2% of which are singletons. Source: PBMCs from the stem cell graft donor, taken from the stem cell graft. All receptors come from a human donor who donated a stem cell graft to a child with acute lymphoblastic leukemia.

This chain uses TRBV29-1 with TRBJ2-7; tentatively, D is TRBD1 (6 bases). V lost 6 bases and J lost 5, with 14 bases in between. The CDR3 is made up of 12 amino acids. The germline V gene has CDR1 SQVTM and CDR2 ANQGSEA. The CDR3 loop reads CSVSGVGDEQYF. The DNA for the CDR3 is TGCAGCGTCTCAGGGGTTGGGGACGAGCAGTACTTC.

The chain joins TRBV27 to TRBJ2-2, with D possibly called TRBD1 or TRBD2 (6 bases each). There are 16 residues in the CDR3. CDR1 MNHEY and CDR2 SMNVEV come from the germline V gene (reference sequence). V was trimmed by 9 bases and J by 8 bases, leaving 25 bases between them. CDR3 amino acids: CASRGPLGGPAGELFF. CDR3 DNA sequence: TGTGCCAGTCGGGGGCCGTTGGGGGGCCCAGCAGGGGAGCTGTTTTTT.

The chain combines TRBV5-1 with TRBJ2-3, with a tentative D call TRBD2 (6 bases). The CDR3 runs 14 residues. The germline CDR1 and CDR2 sequences are SGHRS and YFSETQ. V lost 2 bases and J 2 bases, leaving 9 bases between the germline ends. The DNA of the CDR3 is TGCGCCAGCAGCTTAGGGGAGGTCACAGATACGCAGTATTTT. This codes for CASSLGEVTDTQYF.

This clonotype was recorded at least ten times. The rearrangement uses TRBV5-1 and TRBJ2-1; 8 positions agree with TRBD2. The CDR3 is made up of 17 amino acids. Germline assignment: CDR1 SGHRS and CDR2 YFSETQ. Unmatched junction bases numbered 14, after V lost 4 bases and J lost 5 bases. This CDR3 is CASSPNMGLGPNNEQFF. The CDR3 DNA follows: TGCGCCAGCAGCCCAAATATGGGACTAGGTCCCAACAATGAGCAGTTCTTC.

In this sample, this clonotype turned up a few times. The CDR3 bases are TGTGCCTGCAGGGCGATCGGGCGCAATCAGCCCCAGCATTTT. Its protein product is CACRAIGRNQPQHF. The chain employs TRBV30 and TRBJ1-5; maybe TRBD1 (5 bases). Deletions cut 6 bases from V and 2 bases from J, with 14 bases between. This CDR3 comprises 14 residues. CDR1 and CDR2 from the germline V gene are GTSNPN and SVGIG (reference sequence).

This chain links TRBV18 with TRBJ2-7, with a tentative D call TRBD1 (6 bases). The CDR3 has 14 amino acids. The V gene lost 0 bases and the J gene lost 4 bases, with 10 bases spanning the gap. Germline loops: CDR1 KGHSH, CDR2 LQKENI. The DNA of the CDR3 is TGTGCCAGCTCACCACCGGGGGCGGCTTACGAGCAGTACTTC. It translates to CASSPPGAAYEQYF.

This clonotype showed up just once. The chain has TRBV18 and TRBJ2-1; D is ambiguous. The germline CDR1 and CDR2 sequences are KGHSH and LQKENI. Between the trimmed V and J ends, which lost 4 bases and 0 bases, there was a span of 19 bases. This CDR3 has 18 residues. The CDR3 sequence is CASSRTIVRSPSYNEQFF. In nucleotides, the CDR3 is TGTGCCAGCTCACGTACTATAGTGCGGTCACCCTCCTACAATGAGCAGTTCTTC.

This clonotype was counted ten times or more. This rearrangement joins TRBV5-1 to TRBJ2-7; D remains ambiguous. The ends were cut back, 4 bases at V and 2 bases at J, with 16 bases in the middle. Germline-derived CDR1 and CDR2 are SGHRS and YFSETQ. The CDR3 is 15 amino acids. The CDR3 protein is CASSLAQIGTYEQYF. The DNA for the CDR3 is TGCGCCAGCAGCCTCGCCCAAATCGGAACCTACGAGCAGTACTTC.

This clonotype appeared a few times. The chain is built from TRBV6-1 and TRBJ1-1, with 8 bases matching TRBD1. Germline trimming cut 6 bases from V and 2 bases from J; bases unmatched to any gene: 11. CDR1 is MNHNS and CDR2 is SASEGT in the germline V gene. This CDR3 has 16 amino acids. The CDR3 DNA follows: TGTGCCAGCAGCCTCCGGCCCGACAGGGGAAACACTGAAGCTTTCTTT. It translates to CASSLRPDRGNTEAFF.

In this sample, this clonotype turned up a few times. The chain couples TRBV10-3 to TRBJ2-4; D is ambiguous. The CDR3 contains 13 residues. V lost 10 bases, J lost 6 bases, and 16 bases lay in between. Germline CDR1 and CDR2: ENHRY and SYGVKD. As DNA, the CDR3 is TGTGCCACCTCCCTTGTGGTGGGAAACATTCAGTACTTC. Translation gives CATSLVVGNIQYF.

There are a few counts of this clonotype. This sequence joins TRBV4-2 and TRBJ1-3; possible D gene TRBD1, 5 bases. This CDR3 has 17 amino acids. With 0 bases removed from V and 0 bases from J, the gap between germline ends came to 12 bases. Germline assignment: CDR1 LGHNA and CDR2 YNFKEQ. CDR3: CASSQDHGGDSGNTIYF. The DNA for the CDR3 is TGTGCCAGCAGCCAAGATCACGGGGGGGACTCTGGAAACACCATATATTTT.

In its sample, this clonotype was seen many times. The chain links TRBV29-1 to TRBJ2-7, with 9 bases matching TRBD1. The CDR3 contains 14 residues. The junction had 2 bases not matched to a gene; V was cut back by 0 bases and J by 2 bases. Germline CDR1 SQVTM, CDR2 ANQGSEA. The chain's CDR3 is CSVEDRDRAYEQYF. The CDR3 DNA reads as TGCAGCGTTGAAGATCGGGACAGGGCCTACGAGCAGTACTTC.

The V gene is TRBV7-2, the J gene TRBJ2-1, with a tentative D call TRBD2 (7 bases). Germline V CDR1 and CDR2: SGHTA, FQGNSA. The V and J ends lost 2 bases and 6 bases respectively, with 20 bases between them. CDR3 length: 17 amino acids. CDR3 in amino acids: CASSLLTAWGGPNEQFF. For the CDR3, the DNA is TGTGCCAGCAGCTTATTAACAGCGTGGGGGGGCCCCAATGAGCAGTTCTTC.

This clonotype turned up a few times. The V call is TRBV7-2, the J call TRBJ2-2; D not certain. The V and J ends lost 5 bases and 4 bases respectively, with 11 bases between them. This CDR3 region has 14 residues. Per germline, CDR1 SGHTA and CDR2 FQGNSA. The CDR3 sequence: CASSLSPSTGELFF. The CDR3 DNA follows: TGTGCCAGCAGCCTCTCGCCATCCACCGGGGAGCTGTTTTTT.

The gene calls are TRBV9 and TRBJ2-3; D might be TRBD1 (6 bases). The CDR3 length is 15 residues. Germline V gives CDR1 SGDLS, CDR2 YYNGEE. Trimming pared 0 bases from V and 1 base from J, leaving 9 bases between. The CDR3 is CASSVGGLGTDTQYF. CDR3 DNA sequence: TGTGCCAGCAGCGTAGGGGGGCTAGGCACAGATACGCAGTATTTT.

The sample holds many counts of this clonotype. J is TRBJ2-7 and V is TRBV10-3; no firm D call. Germline CDR1 is ENHRY and CDR2 is SYGVKD. The ends were cut back, 5 bases at V and 3 bases at J, with 5 bases in the middle. The CDR3 totals 11 residues. CDR3 protein: CAISIDYEQYF. The CDR3 bases are TGTGCCATCAGTATCGACTACGAGCAGTACTTC.

V and J are TRBV2 and TRBJ1-1, with 8 bases that match TRBD1. V lost 6 bases and J lost 1; bases outside the gene matches: 1. Germline CDR1 is SNHLY and CDR2 is FYNNEI. This CDR3 comprises 13 residues. CDR3: CASRDRANTEAFF. DNA for the CDR3: TGTGCCAGCAGGGACAGGGCGAACACTGAAGCTTTCTTT.

Ten or more counts support this clonotype. The chain combines TRBV9 with TRBJ1-1; the D is unclear. This CDR3 region has 14 residues. V lost 2 bases to trimming and J lost 1 base, with 9 bases between them. Germline CDR1 reads SGDLS; CDR2 reads YYNGEE. CDR3 sequence reads: CASSVILENTEAFF. CDR3 nucleotide sequence: TGTGCCAGCAGCGTGATCCTTGAGAACACTGAAGCTTTCTTT.

The chain couples TRBV6-5 to TRBJ1-1; TRBD1 matches 8 bases. Germline CDR1 is MNHEY and CDR2 is SVGAGI. V dropped 4 bases and J dropped 5; count of bases not matched to a gene: 9. The CDR3 loop spans 15 amino acids. For the CDR3, the DNA is TGTGCCAGCAGTTCACCCGACAGGGGATGGACTGAAGCTTTCTTT. Protein sequence: CASSSPDRGWTEAFF.

There are a few counts of this clonotype. The chain combines TRBV7-8 with TRBJ1-5; TRBD1 agrees at 8 bases. V dropped 5 bases and J dropped 5; count of bases not matched to a gene: 5. Germline V gives CDR1 SGHVS, CDR2 FQNEAQ. The CDR3 contains 14 residues. CDR3 sequence: CASSTRTGYQPQHF. The CDR3 DNA reads as TGTGCCAGCAGCACACGGACAGGGTATCAGCCCCAGCATTTT.

J is TRBJ1-1 and V is TRBV5-1, with 8 positions matching TRBD1. This CDR3 spans 15 amino acids. Trimming at V came to 0 bases and at J to 5 bases, leaving 6 bases not matched to a gene. Germline assignment: CDR1 SGHRS and CDR2 YFSETQ. CDR3 DNA: TGCGCCAGCAGCTTGGCCTTCGACAGGGGAACTGAAGCTTTCTTT. This encodes CASSLAFDRGTEAFF.

The CDR3 here is CASSFGTSNTGELFF. The DNA of the CDR3 is TGTGCCAGCAGCTTCGGGACGTCAAACACCGGGGAGCTGTTTTTT. The J gene is TRBJ2-2, the V gene TRBV5-8, with D perhaps assigned TRBD1 or TRBD2 (5 bases each). CDR3 length: 15 amino acids. The ends were cut back, 2 bases at V and 2 bases at J, with 10 bases in the middle. The germline CDR1 and CDR2 sequences are SGHTS and YDEGEE.

This clonotype was seen only a few times. V gene TRBV10-3 combines with J gene TRBJ1-1, with TRBD1 matching over 9 bases. Germline loops: CDR1 ENHRY, CDR2 SYGVKD. V lost 2 bases, J lost 4 bases, and 5 bases stayed unmatched. The CDR3 totals 15 residues. Written as DNA, the CDR3 is TGTGCCATCAGTGAGACCCAGACAGGGGGCACTGAAGCTTTCTTT. Amino acid sequence: CAISETQTGGTEAFF.

This clonotype has at least ten counts. The gene calls are TRBV12-3 or TRBV12-4 and TRBJ1-2; 7 bases align to TRBD1. V gave up 5 bases and J gave up 3 bases; unmatched junction bases: 6. CDR3 length: 14 amino acids. The CDR3 DNA is TGTGCCAGCAGTACACCGGGACAGCACTATGGCTACACCTTC. It codes for CASSTPGQHYGYTF.

This clonotype occurred a few times. The V call is TRBV11-2, the J call TRBJ1-3; unclear D gene. With 0 bases removed from V and 0 bases from J, the gap between germline ends came to 9 bases. The CDR3 contains 16 residues. CDR1 is SGHAT, CDR2 FQNNGV, per germline. CDR3 DNA: TGTGCCAGCAGCTTAGATCTGAGTTACTCTGGAAACACCATATATTTT. It specifies CASSLDLSYSGNTIYF.

This clonotype was detected many times. CDR3 region: CASTPFNTEAFF. As DNA, the CDR3 is TGTGCCAGCACCCCTTTTAACACTGAAGCTTTCTTT. This sequence joins TRBV7-2 and TRBJ1-1; unclear D gene. The V gene's germline CDR1 is SGHTA and CDR2 FQGNSA. Trimming pared 7 bases from V and 2 bases from J, leaving 8 bases between. The CDR3 consists of 12 residues.